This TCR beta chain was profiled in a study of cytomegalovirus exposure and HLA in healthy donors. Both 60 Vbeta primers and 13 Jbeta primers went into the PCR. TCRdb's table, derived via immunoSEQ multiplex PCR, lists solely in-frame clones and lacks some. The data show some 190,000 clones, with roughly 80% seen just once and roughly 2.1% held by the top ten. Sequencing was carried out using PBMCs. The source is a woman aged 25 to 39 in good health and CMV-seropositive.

CDR3 residues: CASSQVGTSGIAKNIQYF. Here the CDR3 DNA reads TGCGCCAGCAGCCAAGTCGGGACTAGCGGAATAGCCAAAAACATTCAGTACTTC. V is TRBV4-3 and J is TRBJ2-4, with 11 positions matching TRBD2. The CDR3 sequence is 18 residues long. Trimming at V came to 1 base and at J to 0 bases, leaving 5 bases not matched to a gene. In germline, CDR1 is LGHNA, CDR2 YSLEER.